These 19 T cell receptor beta chains were sequenced from one sample in a study of T cells after yellow fever vaccination. From the 5' RACE reads, TCRdb called clonotypes with MiXCR, one entry per CDR3 protein. The sample lists around 250,000 distinct CDR3 sequences; 6.9% were seen once. The sequences come from CD4+ T cells sorted from PBMCs, collected 15 days after the yellow fever booster vaccination. These receptors originate from a man younger than 45 who received the YFV17D yellow fever vaccine.

In this sample, this clonotype turned up many times. The junction departs from germline at one end; a sequencing error may be responsible. The V and J genes are TRBV20-1 and TRBJ1-4, with 10 bases identical to TRBD1. The CDR3 contains 11 residues. Germline V CDR1 and CDR2: DFQATT, SNEGSKA (reference sequence). CDR3 nucleotides: TGCAGTGCTAGGGCCGGGACAGGGGATCTGTTT. This codes for CSARAGTGDLF.

This clonotype has only a few counts. V usage is TRBV5-1 and J usage is TRBJ1-4; D remains unclear. Per the germline V gene, CDR1 is SGHRS and CDR2 is YFSETQ. The CDR3 is 14 residues long. V lost 0 bases, J lost 4 bases, and 7 bases lay in between. CDR3 DNA sequence: TGCGCCAGCAGCTTGGGAGGTCGTAATGAAAAACTGTTTTTT. Translating gives CASSLGGRNEKLFF. Variable domain in full (rest from reference TRBV5-1 and TRBJ1-4): KAGVTQTPRYLIKTRGQQVTLSCSPISGHRSVSWYQQTPGQGLQFLFEYFSETQRNKGNFPGRFSGRQFSNSRSEMNVSTLELGDSALYLCASSLGGRNEKLFFGSGTQLSVL.

This clonotype was seen ten or more times. This chain connects TRBV7-2 to TRBJ2-3; 8 bases are shared with TRBD2. This CDR3 region has 17 residues. CDR1 and CDR2 from the germline V gene are SGHTA and FQGNSA. The V and J ends lost 0 bases and 3 bases, in that order; junction bases with no gene match: 8. The CDR3 bases are TGTGCCAGCAGCTTAGCGCGAAGCGGGAGCTTGACAGATACGCAGTATTTT. Translating gives CASSLARSGSLTDTQYF.

This clonotype was counted many times. The chain joins TRBV5-1 to TRBJ2-3; D remains unclear. This CDR3 spans 14 amino acids. Germline-derived CDR1 and CDR2 are SGHRS and YFSETQ. Trimming pared 1 base from V and 4 bases from J, leaving 10 bases between. The CDR3 nucleotides read TGCGCCAGCAGCTTGACGCGGCTTGCAGATACGCAGTATTTT. Amino acids: CASSLTRLADTQYF.

The sample holds a few counts of this clonotype. The J gene is TRBJ2-1, the V gene TRBV4-3; 7 bases agree with TRBD2. The CDR3 is made up of 16 amino acids. The germline CDR1 and CDR2 sequences are LGHNA and YSLEER. Trimming took 0 bases from V and 8 from J; bases not matched to a gene: 10. The CDR3 sequence is CASSQDWGGPGYEQFF. The CDR3 region has the DNA TGCGCCAGCAGCCAAGATTGGGGAGGGCCTGGGTATGAGCAGTTCTTC.

The chain carries TRBV30 and TRBJ2-7; weak D call: TRBD1 (5 bases). Trimming cost V 5 bases and J 2 bases, with 13 bases left between them. Germline V CDR1 and CDR2: GTSNPN, SVGIG (reference sequence). The CDR3 covers 13 residues. The CDR3 nucleotides read TGTGCCTGGTGCGCCCCCAGGGCCTACGAGCAGTACTTC. The encoded protein is CAWCAPRAYEQYF.

This clonotype has only a few counts. The chain links TRBV6-2 or TRBV6-3 to TRBJ2-7; the D is unclear. Trimming stripped 2 bases from V and 3 bases from J, with 5 bases between. Germline CDR1 reads MNHEY; CDR2 reads SVGEGT. CDR3 length: 12 residues. The CDR3 DNA reads as TGTGCCAGCAGTTACGAGGTCTACGAGCAGTACTTC. Its translation: CASSYEVYEQYF.

The chain combines TRBV19 with TRBJ2-7; TRBD2 matches at 13 bases. The trim removed 4 bases at V and 2 bases at J, leaving 2 bases unmatched. The CDR3 totals 15 residues. Germline values: CDR1 LNHDA, CDR2 SQIVND (reference sequence). DNA for the CDR3: TGTGCCAGTAGTAGGACTAGCGGGAGTACCTACGAGCAGTACTTC. Residues: CASSRTSGSTYEQYF.

This clonotype occurred many times. This rearrangement joins TRBV10-3 to TRBJ1-1; D is uncertain. V was shortened by 0 bases and J by 11 bases, with 16 bases between the two germline ends. The CDR3 spans 14 residues. CDR1 and CDR2 from the germline V gene are ENHRY and SYGVKD. CDR3 amino acids: CAISESSGEVLAFF. The DNA for the CDR3 is TGTGCCATCAGTGAGTCAAGTGGGGAAGTGCTTGCTTTCTTT.

V and J are TRBV29-1 and TRBJ2-1; 11 bases align to TRBD2. Germline V lookup: CDR1 SQVTM, CDR2 ANQGSEA. CDR3 length: 20 amino acids. With V trimmed by 4 bases and J by 0 bases, 17 bases remained unmatched. This CDR3 reads CSVAGSWLAGGRSSYNEQFF. The CDR3 coding sequence is TGCAGCGTTGCAGGGTCCTGGCTAGCGGGAGGCCGGAGCTCCTACAATGAGCAGTTCTTC.

This clonotype came up a few times. The CDR3, as DNA: TGCAGTGCTAGTGCTCCTAGTGGGACAGATACGCAGTATTTT. Translated: CSASAPSGTDTQYF. The rearrangement links TRBV20-1 to TRBJ2-3, with D uncertain. The length of the CDR3 is 14 residues. V lost 3 bases and J 3 bases, leaving 13 bases between the germline ends. Germline lookup yields CDR1 DFQATT and CDR2 SNEGSKA (reference sequence).

At least ten counts were recorded for this clonotype. V usage is TRBV20-1 and J usage is TRBJ2-1, with D possibly being TRBD1 (6 bases). The length of the CDR3 is 13 residues. V was trimmed by 5 bases and J by 3 bases, leaving 11 bases between them. Per germline, CDR1 DFQATT and CDR2 SNEGSKA (reference sequence). CDR3 in DNA: TGCAGTGCTTCGGACAGAGGCTACAATGAGCAGTTCTTC. This sequence encodes CSASDRGYNEQFF.

The chain has TRBV20-1 and TRBJ2-1; D unresolved. The CDR3 covers 13 residues. Germline values: CDR1 DFQATT, CDR2 SNEGSKA (reference sequence). Between the trimmed V and J ends, which lost 5 bases and 8 bases, there was a span of 16 bases. CDR3 amino acids: CSAPAPQSHEQFF. The CDR3 DNA is TGCAGTGCTCCAGCCCCCCAATCCCATGAGCAGTTCTTC.

The chain links TRBV27 to TRBJ1-1; the D gene is possibly TRBD1 (5 bases). The V and J ends lost 8 bases and 2 bases respectively, with 18 bases between them. The CDR3 has 15 amino acids. Germline-derived CDR1 and CDR2 are MNHEY and SMNVEV (reference sequence). CDR3 DNA sequence: TGTGCCAGCCACGATAGTGGCAGGGTAAACACTGAAGCTTTCTTT. Protein product: CASHDSGRVNTEAFF.

This clonotype was counted many times. This CDR3 reads CSCWFGTGELFF. The CDR3 bases are TGCAGCTGTTGGTTCGGAACCGGGGAGCTGTTTTTT. The chain carries TRBV29-1 and TRBJ2-2; no reliable D call. This CDR3 spans 12 amino acids. The V gene's germline CDR1 is SQVTM and CDR2 ANQGSEA. The germline V and J ends were trimmed by 8 bases and 5 bases, with 12 bases remaining between them.

The chain links TRBV7-2 to TRBJ2-7; TRBD2 aligns across 7 bases. The junction had 5 bases not matched to a gene; V was cut back by 1 base and J by 2 bases. CDR1 is SGHTA and CDR2 is FQGNSA in the germline V gene. This CDR3 has 15 residues. The CDR3 nucleotides read TGTGCCAGCAGCTTAGACCGGACTAGGACCTACGAGCAGTACTTC. It is translated as CASSLDRTRTYEQYF.

This clonotype was counted ten times or more. The genes are TRBV7-9 and TRBJ2-7, with TRBD2 matching over 7 bases. Germline V gene sequence: CDR1 SEHNR, CDR2 FQNEAQ (reference sequence). The trim removed 5 bases at V and 4 bases at J, leaving 14 bases unmatched. The CDR3 spans 16 residues. The CDR3 DNA is TGTGCCAGCAGCGGGCCTTGGACTAGGGATTCTTACGAGCAGTACTTC. Encoded protein: CASSGPWTRDSYEQYF.

In this sample, this clonotype turned up a few times. The V call is TRBV20-1, the J call TRBJ2-7, with D possibly matching TRBD2 (5 bases). The CDR3 has 12 amino acids. Germline V lookup: CDR1 DFQATT, CDR2 SNEGSKA (reference sequence). The ends were cut back, 6 bases at V and 0 bases at J, with 9 bases in the middle. The CDR3 spells CSALRDSYEQYF. CDR3 nucleotides: TGCAGTGCGTTACGGGACTCCTACGAGCAGTACTTC.

This clonotype was detected many times. The chain links TRBV27 to TRBJ2-2; D perhaps matches TRBD2 (6 bases). This CDR3 has 15 amino acids. CDR1 is MNHEY and CDR2 is SMNVEV in the germline V gene (reference sequence). V was cut by 5 bases and J by 0 bases, with 10 bases left in between. The CDR3 DNA follows: TGTGCCAGCAGTCAACTAGCCGCGAACACCGGGGAGCTGTTTTTT. Translating it yields CASSQLAANTGELFF.